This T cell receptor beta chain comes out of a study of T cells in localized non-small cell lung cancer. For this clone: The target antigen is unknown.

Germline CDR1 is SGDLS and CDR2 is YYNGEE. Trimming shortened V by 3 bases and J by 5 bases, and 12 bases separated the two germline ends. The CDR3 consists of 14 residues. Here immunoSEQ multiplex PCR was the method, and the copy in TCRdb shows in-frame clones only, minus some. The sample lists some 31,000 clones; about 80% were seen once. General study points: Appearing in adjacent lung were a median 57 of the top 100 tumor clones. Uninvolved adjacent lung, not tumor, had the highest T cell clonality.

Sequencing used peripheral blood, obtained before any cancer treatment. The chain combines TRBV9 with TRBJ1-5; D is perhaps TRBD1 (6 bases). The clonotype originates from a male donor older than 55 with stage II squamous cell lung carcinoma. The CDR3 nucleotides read TGTGCCAGCAGCGCGGGACACCAGGATCAGCCCCAGCATTTT. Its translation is CASSAGHQDQPQHF.